The rows below give T cell receptor beta chains drawn from one sample of a study of Ad26.COV2.S vaccination and SARS-CoV-2 variants. TCRdb's copy holds only in-frame clones and misses some; the assay was immunoSEQ multiplex PCR. The table records about 390,000 clones, about nine tenths of them present only once. The material was peripheral blood, obtained in a trial of Ad26.COV2.S vaccine versus placebo. The receptors shown here come from a person between 18 and 65 years old who received the Ad26.COV2.S COVID-19 vaccine or a placebo. CDR3s include the opening cysteine and the closing phenylalanine or tryptophan. The order of the fields is J gene, V gene, D gene, clone size, CDR3 protein, CDR3 DNA. D genes are given only for firm matches. A row's size may be missing; if present it is once, few, many or a size class.

TRBJ1-2	TRBV4-1	TRBD1	once	CASSLGQGRRYGYTF	TGCGCCAGCAGCTTGGGACAGGGGCGTCGCTATGGCTACACCTTC
TRBJ2-5	TRBV7-9	NA	NA	CASSLGLGETQYF	TGTGCCAGCAGCTTAGGACTGGGAGAGACCCAGTACTTC
TRBJ2-7	TRBV29-1	NA	NA	CSVGPTNSYEQYF	TGCAGCGTTGGGCCCACCAACTCCTACGAGCAGTACTTC
TRBJ2-1	TRBV11-2	NA	few	CASSLWDDRPTNEQFF	TGTGCCAGCAGCTTATGGGACGACCGGCCTACCAATGAGCAGTTCTTC
TRBJ1-1	TRBV18	TRBD1	NA	CASSPNPAGGFSRNTEAFF	TGTGCCAGCTCACCGAACCCCGCAGGGGGATTTTCTCGGAACACTGAAGCTTTCTTT
TRBJ1-3	TRBV6-5	NA	once	CASITGTTSGNTIYF	TGTGCCAGCATTACAGGGACAACGTCAGGAAACACCATATATTTT
TRBJ2-5	TRBV27	TRBD2	NA	CASSRGTSGEETQYF	TGTGCCAGCAGTCGGGGGACTAGCGGGGAAGAGACCCAGTACTTC
TRBJ1-2	TRBV5-5	NA	NA	CASSTGGGSGYGYTF	TGTGCCAGCAGCACCGGTGGGGGGTCCGGCTATGGCTACACCTTC
TRBJ2-7	TRBV19	NA	NA	CASSILTGPYEQYF	TGTGCCAGTAGTATTTTGACAGGACCGTACGAGCAGTACTTC
TRBJ1-1	TRBV25-1	NA	NA	CASRKSAGAEAFF	TGTGCCAGCAGAAAATCCGCAGGGGCTGAAGCTTTCTTT
TRBJ1-2	TRBV19	NA	NA	CASSIDGGSPTRYGYTF	TGTGCCAGTAGTATTGATGGAGGTAGCCCTACTCGGTATGGCTACACCTTC
TRBJ1-5	TRBV23-1	TRBD1	NA	CASSQSNGGGNRQPQHF	TGCGCCAGCAGTCAATCGAACGGAGGGGGCAATAGGCAGCCCCAGCATTTT
TRBJ2-3	TRBV18	NA	NA	CASSREGEGTDTQYF	TGTGCCAGCTCCCGTGAAGGGGAAGGCACAGATACGCAGTATTTT
TRBJ2-1	TRBV6-4	TRBD1	NA	CASSRQGASNEQFF	TGTGCCAGCTCACGACAGGGGGCGTCCAATGAGCAGTTCTTC
TRBJ2-5	TRBV4-2	NA	NA	CASSQVVNQETQYF	TGTGCCAGCAGCCAAGTAGTCAACCAAGAGACCCAGTACTTC
TRBJ1-5	TRBV5-1	NA	NA	CASSWSGINQPQHF	TGCGCCAGCAGCTGGTCAGGGATAAATCAGCCCCAGCATTTT
TRBJ1-4	TRBV9	TRBD1	NA	CASSESGTVGEKLFF	TGTGCCAGCAGCGAATCAGGGACAGTTGGAGAAAAACTGTTTTTT
TRBJ1-1	TRBV18	TRBD1	NA	CASSPTGWNTEAFF	TGTGCCAGCTCGCCGACAGGGTGGAACACTGAAGCTTTCTTT
TRBJ2-5	TRBV15	NA	few	CATSSGGPSTGSQYF	TGTGCCACCAGCAGCGGGGGCCCGTCCACAGGGTCCCAGTACTTC
TRBJ2-2	TRBV4-2	TRBD2	NA	CASSGLAGQTGELFF	TGTGCCAGCAGTGGGCTAGCGGGGCAAACCGGGGAGCTGTTTTTT
TRBJ1-6	TRBV19	NA	NA	CASSPQASYNSPLHF	TGTGCCAGTAGTCCCCAAGCCAGCTATAATTCACCCCTCCACTTT
TRBJ2-1	TRBV11-2	NA	NA	CASSLVKGRNEQFF	TGTGCCAGCAGCTTAGTAAAGGGAAGGAATGAGCAGTTCTTC
TRBJ2-7	TRBV6-5	NA	NA	CATLRTATYEQYF	TGTGCCACCCTTAGGACGGCTACCTACGAGCAGTACTTC
TRBJ1-2	TRBV15	NA	NA	CATSRAGAYYGYTF	TGTGCCACCAGCAGGGCAGGGGCCTATTATGGCTACACCTTC
TRBJ1-2	TRBV9	NA	NA	CASSPRSRDGYGYTF	TGTGCCAGCAGCCCGAGAAGTCGAGATGGCTATGGCTACACCTTC
TRBJ2-7	TRBV5-5	NA	NA	CASSLDKVYEQYF	TGTGCCAGCAGCTTGGACAAGGTGTACGAGCAGTACTTC
TRBJ1-4	TRBV2	NA	NA	CASRGFATNEKLFF	TGTGCCAGCAGGGGTTTTGCAACTAATGAAAAACTGTTTTTT
TRBJ1-6	TRBV6-5	NA	NA	CASRYDSYNSPLHF	TGTGCCAGCAGATACGACAGCTATAATTCACCCCTCCACTTT
TRBJ2-2	TRBV2	NA	NA	CASSEVLATRTGELFF	TGTGCCAGCAGTGAAGTCCTAGCGACACGTACCGGGGAGCTGTTTTTT
TRBJ2-7	TRBV6-5	NA	NA	CASRGQDGEQYF	TGTGCCAGCAGGGGGCAGGATGGCGAGCAGTACTTC
TRBJ2-1	TRBV29-1	NA	once	CSVKGPYNEQFF	TGCAGCGTTAAGGGGCCCTACAATGAGCAGTTCTTC
TRBJ1-4	TRBV6-2/TRBV6-3	NA	NA	CASGQRTGPNEKLFF	TGTGCCAGCGGCCAAAGGACGGGTCCTAATGAAAAACTGTTTTTT
TRBJ1-1	TRBV2	NA	NA	CASSEQGLVTEAFF	TGTGCCAGCAGTGAACAGGGGCTGGTCACTGAAGCTTTCTTT
TRBJ2-2	TRBV4-1	TRBD2	NA	CASSQGAGGWAGELFF	TGCGCCAGCAGCCAAGGAGCGGGGGGATGGGCCGGGGAGCTGTTTTTT
TRBJ1-4	TRBV24-1	NA	NA	CATSDGKTEKLFF	TGTGCCACCAGTGATGGGAAGACTGAAAAACTGTTTTTT
TRBJ2-5	TRBV25-1	TRBD2	once	CASSERGGGGETQYF	TGTGCCAGCAGTGAACGAGGTGGCGGGGGAGAGACCCAGTACTTC
TRBJ2-1	TRBV5-4	NA	NA	CASSLGSNNEQFF	TGTGCCAGCAGCTTGGGGTCGAACAATGAGCAGTTCTTC
TRBJ1-5	TRBV19	NA	NA	CASSLIPWQPQHF	TGTGCCAGTAGCCTTATACCCTGGCAGCCCCAGCATTTT
TRBJ1-6	TRBV5-5	NA	many	CASSLDLHSPLHF	TGTGCCAGCAGCTTAGACCTACATTCACCCCTCCACTTT
TRBJ2-5	TRBV7-2	NA	NA	CASSVRLRETQYF	TGTGCCAGCAGCGTTAGGTTGCGGGAGACCCAGTACTTC
TRBJ2-5	TRBV7-2	NA	NA	CASSSIPGSETQYF	TGTGCCAGCAGCTCCATCCCGGGGAGTGAGACCCAGTACTTC
TRBJ2-3	TRBV10-1	NA	NA	CASSEDAGTQQDTQYF	TGCGCCAGCAGTGAAGACGCCGGGACTCAGCAAGATACGCAGTATTTT
TRBJ1-4	TRBV6-1	TRBD1	NA	CASSDRDRENEKLFF	TGTGCCAGCAGTGACCGAGACAGGGAGAATGAAAAACTGTTTTTT
TRBJ1-6	TRBV10-1	NA	NA	CASRADYNSPLHF	TGCGCCAGCAGGGCCGACTATAATTCACCCCTCCACTTT
TRBJ2-1	TRBV6-1	NA	NA	CASSELAGTYNEQFF	TGTGCCAGCAGTGAATTGGCGGGGACCTACAATGAGCAGTTCTTC
TRBJ1-1	TRBV4-1	NA	NA	CASSFRGGANTEAFF	TGCGCCAGCAGCTTCCGGGGAGGCGCGAACACTGAAGCTTTCTTT
TRBJ2-2	TRBV18	TRBD1	once	CASSPGTGGTGELFF	TGTGCCAGCTCACCTGGGACAGGGGGCACCGGGGAGCTGTTTTTT
TRBJ2-7	TRBV5-1	TRBD2	NA	CASSLGGGPTYEQYF	TGCGCCAGCAGCTTGGGCGGGGGACCCACCTACGAGCAGTACTTC
TRBJ1-1	TRBV6-5	NA	NA	CASSHSEGTEAFF	TGTGCCAGCAGTCACTCCGAGGGGACTGAAGCTTTCTTT
TRBJ2-7	TRBV19	NA	NA	CASSISGAGAGQYF	TGTGCCAGTAGTATTTCGGGGGCCGGAGCGGGGCAGTACTTC
TRBJ2-3	TRBV9	TRBD2	NA	CASSVESGADTQYF	TGTGCCAGCAGCGTAGAGAGCGGGGCAGATACGCAGTATTTT
TRBJ2-7	TRBV29-1	TRBD1	NA	CSVGQGGSYEQYF	TGCAGCGTCGGACAGGGGGGGTCCTACGAGCAGTACTTC
TRBJ1-6	TRBV5-5	TRBD1	NA	CASSAQGVANSPLHF	TGTGCCAGCAGCGCACAGGGGGTGGCCAATTCACCCCTCCACTTT
TRBJ1-1	TRBV18	NA	NA	CASSLDRDPVNTEAFF	TGTGCCAGCTCACTGGACCGGGACCCAGTGAACACTGAAGCTTTCTTT